This T cell receptor (beta chain) was recorded in a study of OX40 agonist ivuxolimab in advanced cancers. Assay: immunoSEQ multiplex PCR; the TCRdb copy retains only in-frame clones and omits some. In the table there are approximately 64,000 clones, approximately 90% of which are singletons. The germline V and J ends were trimmed by 2 bases and 4 bases, with 8 bases remaining between them. The germline CDR1 and CDR2 sequences are GTSNPN and SVGIG (reference sequence). The CDR3 loop spans 12 amino acids. The source of this sequence is an adult with an advanced solid tumor such as melanoma, head and neck, liver or kidney cancer. The chain couples TRBV30 to TRBJ1-1; D unresolved. The sequences come from CD4+ or CD8+ T cells sorted from blood, collected in a trial of the OX40 agonist ivuxolimab. Written as DNA, the CDR3 is TGTGCCTGGAGTCGGAGGAGCACTGAAGCTTTCTTT. This gives the protein CAWSRRSTEAFF.